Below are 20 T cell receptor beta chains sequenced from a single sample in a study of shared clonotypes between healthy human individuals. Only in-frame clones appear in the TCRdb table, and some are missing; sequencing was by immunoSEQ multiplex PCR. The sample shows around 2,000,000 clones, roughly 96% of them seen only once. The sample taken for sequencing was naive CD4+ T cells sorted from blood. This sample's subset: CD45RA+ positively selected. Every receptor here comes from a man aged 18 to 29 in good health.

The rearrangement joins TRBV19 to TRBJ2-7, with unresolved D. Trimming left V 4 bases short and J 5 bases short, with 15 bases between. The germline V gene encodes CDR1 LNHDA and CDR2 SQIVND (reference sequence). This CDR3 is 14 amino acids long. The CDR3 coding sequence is TGTGCCAGTAGTAAGGGTCTGGGATCCAACGAGCAGTACTTC. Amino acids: CASSKGLGSNEQYF.

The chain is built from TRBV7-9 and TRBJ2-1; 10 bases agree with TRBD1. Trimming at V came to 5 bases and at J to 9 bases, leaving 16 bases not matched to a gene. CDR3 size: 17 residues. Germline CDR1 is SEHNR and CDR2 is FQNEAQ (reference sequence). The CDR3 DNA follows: TGTGCCAGCAGCGATTGGGGGGACAGGGGACCCGCCGGTGAGCAGTTCTTC. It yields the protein CASSDWGDRGPAGEQFF.

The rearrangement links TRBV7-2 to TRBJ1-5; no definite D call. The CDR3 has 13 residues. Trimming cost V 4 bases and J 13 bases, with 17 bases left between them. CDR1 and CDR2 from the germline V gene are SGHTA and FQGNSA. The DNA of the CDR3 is TGTGCCAGCAGCTCCCCGTCGGGGTTAACGCAGCATTTT. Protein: CASSSPSGLTQHF.

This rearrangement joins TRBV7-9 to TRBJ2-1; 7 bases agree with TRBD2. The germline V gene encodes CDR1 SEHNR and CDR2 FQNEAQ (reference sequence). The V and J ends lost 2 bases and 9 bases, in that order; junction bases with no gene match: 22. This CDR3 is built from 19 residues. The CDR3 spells CASSLRSPGEGLGLVEQFF. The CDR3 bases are TGTGCCAGCAGCTTAAGATCCCCGGGGGAGGGCCTGGGCCTGGTTGAGCAGTTCTTC.

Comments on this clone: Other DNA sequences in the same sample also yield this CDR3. CDR3 sequence reads: CASSLVGAQETQYF. In DNA form, the CDR3 reads TGCGCCAGCAGCTTGGTCGGGGCCCAAGAGACCCAGTACTTC. The V gene is TRBV5-1, the J gene TRBJ2-5; possibly TRBD1 or TRBD2 for D (5 bases each). CDR1 and CDR2 (germline): SGHRS, YFSETQ. The CDR3 is 14 amino acids. Trimming stripped 0 bases from V and 1 base from J, with 7 bases between. Drawing the rest from reference TRBV5-1 and TRBJ2-5, the complete variable domain is KAGVTQTPRYLIKTRGQQVTLSCSPISGHRSVSWYQQTPGQGLQFLFEYFSETQRNKGNFPGRFSGRQFSNSRSEMNVSTLELGDSALYLCASSLVGAQETQYFGPGTRLLVL.

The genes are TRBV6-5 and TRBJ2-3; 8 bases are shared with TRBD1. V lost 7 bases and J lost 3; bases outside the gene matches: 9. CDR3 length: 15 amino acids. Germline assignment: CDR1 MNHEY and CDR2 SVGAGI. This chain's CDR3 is CASKEAGGATDTQYF. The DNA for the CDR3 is TGTGCCAGCAAGGAAGCAGGGGGCGCGACAGATACGCAGTATTTT.

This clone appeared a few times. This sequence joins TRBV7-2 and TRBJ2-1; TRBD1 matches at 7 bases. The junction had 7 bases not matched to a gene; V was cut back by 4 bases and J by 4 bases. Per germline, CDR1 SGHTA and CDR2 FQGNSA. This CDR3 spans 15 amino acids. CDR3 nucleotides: TGTGCCAGCAGCTCGCCGGGACAGAAGTACAATGAGCAGTTCTTC. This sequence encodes CASSSPGQKYNEQFF. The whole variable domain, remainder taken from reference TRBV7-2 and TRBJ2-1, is GAGVSQSPSNKVTEKGKDVELRCDPISGHTALYWYRQSLGQGLEFLIYFQGNSAPDKSGLPSDRFSAERTGGSVSTLTIQRTQQEDSAVYLCASSSPGQKYNEQFFGPGTRLTVL.

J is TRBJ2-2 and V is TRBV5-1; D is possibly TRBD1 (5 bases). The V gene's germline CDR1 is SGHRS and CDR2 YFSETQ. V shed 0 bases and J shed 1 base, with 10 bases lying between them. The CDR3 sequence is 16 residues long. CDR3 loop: CASSLAVQGNTGELFF. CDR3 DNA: TGCGCCAGCAGCTTGGCCGTTCAGGGGAACACCGGGGAGCTGTTTTTT. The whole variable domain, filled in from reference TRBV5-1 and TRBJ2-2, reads KAGVTQTPRYLIKTRGQQVTLSCSPISGHRSVSWYQQTPGQGLQFLFEYFSETQRNKGNFPGRFSGRQFSNSRSEMNVSTLELGDSALYLCASSLAVQGNTGELFFGEGSRLTVL.

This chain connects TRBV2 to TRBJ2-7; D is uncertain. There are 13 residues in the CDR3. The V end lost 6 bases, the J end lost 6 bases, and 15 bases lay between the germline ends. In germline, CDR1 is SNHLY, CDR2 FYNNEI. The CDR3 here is CASRMSQTGEQYF. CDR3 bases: TGTGCCAGCAGAATGTCGCAGACGGGCGAGCAGTACTTC.

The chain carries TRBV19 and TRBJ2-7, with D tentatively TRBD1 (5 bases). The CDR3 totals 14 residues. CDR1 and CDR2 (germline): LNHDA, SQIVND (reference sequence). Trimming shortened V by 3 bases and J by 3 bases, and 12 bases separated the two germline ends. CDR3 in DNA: TGTGCCAGTAGTATTCAAGGCAGGGTCTACGAGCAGTACTTC. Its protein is CASSIQGRVYEQYF.

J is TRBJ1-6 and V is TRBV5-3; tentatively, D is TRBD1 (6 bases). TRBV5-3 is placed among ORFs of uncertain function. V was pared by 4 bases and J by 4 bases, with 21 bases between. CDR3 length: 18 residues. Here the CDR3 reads CARSAWWAQGQYNSPLHF. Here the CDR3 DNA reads TGTGCCAGAAGCGCCTGGTGGGCGCAGGGGCAATATAATTCACCCCTCCACTTT.

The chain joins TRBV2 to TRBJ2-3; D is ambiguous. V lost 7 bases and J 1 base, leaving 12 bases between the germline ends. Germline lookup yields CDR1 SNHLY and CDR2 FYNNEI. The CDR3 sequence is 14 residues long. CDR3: CASILGRGTDTQYF. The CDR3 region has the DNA TGTGCCAGCATACTCGGCAGAGGCACAGATACGCAGTATTTT.

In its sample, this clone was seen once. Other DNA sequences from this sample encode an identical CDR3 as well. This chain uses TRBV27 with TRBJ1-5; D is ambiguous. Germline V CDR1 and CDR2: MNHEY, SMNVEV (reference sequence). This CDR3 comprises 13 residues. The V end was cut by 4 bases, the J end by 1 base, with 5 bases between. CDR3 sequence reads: CASSSGSNQPQHF. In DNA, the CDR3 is TGTGCCAGCAGTTCCGGAAGCAATCAGCCCCAGCATTTT.

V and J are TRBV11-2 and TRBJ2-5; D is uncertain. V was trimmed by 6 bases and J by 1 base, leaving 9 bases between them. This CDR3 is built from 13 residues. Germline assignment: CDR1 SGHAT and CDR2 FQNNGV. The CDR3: CASSSGTQETQYF. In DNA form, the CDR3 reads TGTGCCAGCAGTTCCGGAACCCAAGAGACCCAGTACTTC.

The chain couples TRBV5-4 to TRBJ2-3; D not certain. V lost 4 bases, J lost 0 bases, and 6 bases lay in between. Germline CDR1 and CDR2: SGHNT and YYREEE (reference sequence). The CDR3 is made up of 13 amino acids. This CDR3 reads CASSPSSTDTQYF. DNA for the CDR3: TGTGCCAGCAGCCCAAGCAGCACAGATACGCAGTATTTT.

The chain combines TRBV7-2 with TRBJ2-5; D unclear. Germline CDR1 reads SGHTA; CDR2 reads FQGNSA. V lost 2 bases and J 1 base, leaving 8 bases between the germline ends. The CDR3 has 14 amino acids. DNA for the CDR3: TGTGCCAGCAGCTTAAGAAAGGTCCAAGAGACCCAGTACTTC. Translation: CASSLRKVQETQYF.

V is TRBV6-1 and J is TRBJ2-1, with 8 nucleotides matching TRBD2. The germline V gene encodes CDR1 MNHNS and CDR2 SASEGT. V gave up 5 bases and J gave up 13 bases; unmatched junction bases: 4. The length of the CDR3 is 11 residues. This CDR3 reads CASSSGGTQFF. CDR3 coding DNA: TGTGCCAGCAGTTCGGGAGGGACTCAGTTCTTC.

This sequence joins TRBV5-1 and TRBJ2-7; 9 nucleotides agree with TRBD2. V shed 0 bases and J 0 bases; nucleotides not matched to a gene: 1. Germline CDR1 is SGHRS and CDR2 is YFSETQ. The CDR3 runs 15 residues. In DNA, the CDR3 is TGCGCCAGCAGCTTGGCTAGCGGGACCTCCTACGAGCAGTACTTC. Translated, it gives CASSLASGTSYEQYF. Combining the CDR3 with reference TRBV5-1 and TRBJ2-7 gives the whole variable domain KAGVTQTPRYLIKTRGQQVTLSCSPISGHRSVSWYQQTPGQGLQFLFEYFSETQRNKGNFPGRFSGRQFSNSRSEMNVSTLELGDSALYLCASSLASGTSYEQYFGPGTRLTVT.

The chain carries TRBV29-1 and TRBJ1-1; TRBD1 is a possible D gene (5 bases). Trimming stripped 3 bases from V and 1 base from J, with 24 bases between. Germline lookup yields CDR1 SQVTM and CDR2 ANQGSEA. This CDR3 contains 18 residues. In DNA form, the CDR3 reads TGCAGCGTTGATCACCTGTCCTTAACACCCGGACAGAACACTGAAGCTTTCTTT. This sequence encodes CSVDHLSLTPGQNTEAFF.

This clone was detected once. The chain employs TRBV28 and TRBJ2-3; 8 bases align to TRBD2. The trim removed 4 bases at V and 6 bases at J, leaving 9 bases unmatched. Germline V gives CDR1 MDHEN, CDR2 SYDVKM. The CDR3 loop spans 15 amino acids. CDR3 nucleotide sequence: TGTGCCAGCAGTTCGTCGGGGGGGCATTTTGATACGCAGTATTTT. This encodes CASSSSGGHFDTQYF.